One and the same sample provided the 24 T cell receptor beta chains below, sequenced in a study of quantifying T cell responses using KT2 cells. At the level of the study: TCR alpha and beta constant-region primers primed reverse transcription of RNA.

A single-stranded UMI oligo with SP2 sequence was ligated to cDNA 3' ends. First-round PCR used about 4 cycles and beta primers RC1.1 and RC1.2 covering TRBC1 and TRBC2. Each CDR3 protein gets one entry after TCRdb re-called the UMI-ligation and nested PCR reads with MiXCR. The data show approximately 43,000 distinct CDR3 sequences, 17% seen once. The sample taken for sequencing was PBMCs spiked with cells of the T cell clone KT2. These receptors originate from a human donor.

A few counts support this clonotype. This chain links TRBV12-3 or TRBV12-4 with TRBJ2-5; 10 nucleotides line up with TRBD2. This CDR3 is 15 amino acids long. After removal of 4 bases from V and 1 base from J, the junction contained 3 bases not matched to a gene. This CDR3 reads CASSSSGGPQETQYF. DNA for the CDR3: TGTGCCAGCAGTTCTAGCGGGGGACCCCAAGAGACCCAGTACTTC.

The rearrangement links TRBV7-9 to TRBJ2-3, with TRBD2 matching 7 bases. After removal of 4 bases from V and 1 base from J, the junction contained 5 bases not matched to a gene. The CDR3 length is 15 residues. Germline V gene data show CDR1 as SEHNR and CDR2 as FQNEAQ (reference sequence). The CDR3, as DNA: TGTGCCAGCAGCTCTCGGGGGGAGGGCACAGATACGCAGTATTTT. Residues: CASSSRGEGTDTQYF.

This clonotype has a handful of counts. The V and J genes are TRBV7-6 and TRBJ1-5, with D hard to call. The germline gives CDR1 SGHVS, CDR2 FNYEAQ. This CDR3 comprises 14 residues. Trimming left V 2 bases short and J 0 bases short, with 5 bases between. The CDR3 DNA is TGTGCCAGCAGCTTAACATATAGCAATCAGCCCCAGCATTTT. Its translation is CASSLTYSNQPQHF.

The chain uses TRBV2 and TRBJ2-5; D assignment may be TRBD1 or TRBD2 (5 bases each). This CDR3 comprises 16 residues. Germline-derived CDR1 and CDR2 are SNHLY and FYNNEI. V was trimmed by 3 bases and J by 5 bases, leaving 19 bases between them. The CDR3 loop is CASSDMGLARWETQYF. CDR3 sequence (DNA): TGTGCCAGCAGTGATATGGGGCTAGCTCGGTGGGAGACCCAGTACTTC.

V usage is TRBV12-3 or TRBV12-4 and J usage is TRBJ2-4; tentatively, D is TRBD1 or TRBD2 (5 bases each). The germline V and J ends were trimmed by 5 bases and 8 bases, with 13 bases remaining between them. The CDR3 has 13 amino acids. DNA of the CDR3: TGTGCCAGCAGTCTGGGACCTTTCTACATTCAGTACTTC. Protein product: CASSLGPFYIQYF.

In this sample, this clonotype turned up a few times. The V gene is TRBV6-2 or TRBV6-3, the J gene TRBJ2-1; D remains unclear. CDR1 and CDR2 from the germline V gene are MNHEY and SVGEGT. The CDR3 covers 14 residues. Trimming pared 4 bases from V and 10 bases from J, leaving 17 bases between. CDR3 loop: CASSWTGGSGEQFF. The CDR3 region has the DNA TGTGCCAGCAGTTGGACCGGCGGATCTGGGGAGCAGTTCTTC.

The chain links TRBV6-1 to TRBJ2-7, with D perhaps matching TRBD1 (6 bases). The CDR3 covers 14 residues. Germline assignment: CDR1 MNHNS and CDR2 SASEGT. The V end was cut by 4 bases, the J end by 5 bases, with 15 bases between. CDR3 amino acids: CASSGNREKNEQYF. CDR3 nucleotide sequence: TGTGCCAGCAGTGGAAACAGGGAGAAAAACGAGCAGTACTTC.

This clonotype has just a few counts. The chain couples TRBV7-9 to TRBJ1-2; 7 bases fit TRBD1. Germline loops: CDR1 SEHNR, CDR2 FQNEAQ (reference sequence). V trimming: 7 bases; J trimming: 2 bases; junction bases outside the gene matches: 7. This CDR3 spans 14 amino acids. For the CDR3, the DNA is TGTGCCAGCACAACAGGGGATAGCAACTATGGCTACACCTTC. Amino acids: CASTTGDSNYGYTF.

The chain employs TRBV12-3 or TRBV12-4 and TRBJ2-1; unclear D gene. V lost 6 bases to trimming and J lost 7 bases, with 4 bases between them. The CDR3 runs 10 residues. The CDR3 spells CASSRNEQFF. CDR3 bases: TGTGCCAGCAGCCGGAATGAGCAGTTCTTC.

This clonotype was seen more than once but under ten times. CDR3 in amino acids: CASKLMAAYNEQFF. The CDR3 region has the DNA TGTGCCAGCAAACTCATGGCTGCGTACAATGAGCAGTTCTTC. The chain links TRBV12-3 or TRBV12-4 to TRBJ2-1, with D uncertain. V was trimmed by 7 bases and J by 4 bases, leaving 14 bases between them. This CDR3 comprises 14 residues.

The table lists this clonotype with a few counts. The genes are TRBV12-3 or TRBV12-4 and TRBJ2-7, with D unclear. The CDR3 spans 13 residues. Deletions cut 5 bases from V and 5 bases from J, with 13 bases between. CDR3 region: CASSPVRVDEQYF. The CDR3 DNA sequence: TGTGCCAGCAGTCCAGTAAGGGTGGACGAGCAGTACTTC.

This clonotype was detected a few times. The rearrangement joins TRBV7-2 to TRBJ1-2; the D is unclear. Trimming stripped 1 base from V and 10 bases from J, with 10 bases between. Germline-derived CDR1 and CDR2 are SGHTA and FQGNSA. The CDR3 has 12 residues. CDR3 sequence: CASSLGRELYTF. The CDR3, as DNA: TGTGCCAGCAGCTTAGGACGGGAGCTCTACACCTTC.

The chain recombines TRBV5-1 with TRBJ2-3, with D possibly matching TRBD2 (7 bases). Germline V gene lookup returns CDR1 SGHRS and CDR2 YFSETQ. The V gene lost 4 bases and the J gene lost 5 bases, with 23 bases spanning the gap. This CDR3 has 17 residues. The CDR3 DNA sequence: TGCGCCAGCAGCCCCCGACAGATCGGGGGGCAGGTAGATACGCAGTATTTT. It translates to CASSPRQIGGQVDTQYF.

The chain joins TRBV20-1 to TRBJ2-2; D assignment may be TRBD1 or TRBD2 (5 bases each). The CDR3 is 14 amino acids. Trimming cost V 4 bases and J 1 base, with 10 bases left between them. Germline V gene data show CDR1 as DFQATT and CDR2 as SNEGSKA (reference sequence). The CDR3 DNA follows: TGCAGTGCTACGGGACGGATGAACACCGGGGAGCTGTTTTTT. Translated: CSATGRMNTGELFF.

The CDR3 bases are TGTGCCAGCAGGCAACCCTCCCTAAGCTCCTACGAGCAGTACTTC. This sequence encodes CASRQPSLSSYEQYF. The rearrangement joins TRBV6-2 or TRBV6-3 to TRBJ2-7; D not certain. Germline assignment: CDR1 MNHEY and CDR2 SVGEGT. The CDR3 is made up of 15 amino acids. Trimming took off 6 bases at V and 0 bases at J, with 15 bases between the two ends.

This clonotype has just a few counts. This sequence joins TRBV12-3 or TRBV12-4 and TRBJ2-4, with D possibly being TRBD2 (5 bases). The CDR3 is 14 residues long. Between the trimmed V and J ends, which lost 6 bases and 1 base, there was a span of 10 bases. CDR3 nucleotides: TGTGCCAGCAGCTCATCGGGGGCCAAAAACATTCAGTACTTC. It encodes CASSSSGAKNIQYF.

The chain joins TRBV6-2 or TRBV6-3 to TRBJ2-7, with 9 bases matching TRBD2. Germline CDR1 is MNHEY and CDR2 is SVGEGT. Trimming removed 4 bases from V and 3 bases from J; junction bases left unmatched: 13. The length of the CDR3 is 17 residues. CDR3 in amino acids: CASSFGLARDIDYEQYF. The CDR3 region has the DNA TGTGCCAGCAGTTTCGGACTAGCGAGAGATATTGACTACGAGCAGTACTTC.

The chain carries TRBV5-1 and TRBJ1-4; weak D call: TRBD1 (5 bases). The CDR3 contains 16 residues. V lost 4 bases, J lost 0 bases, and 13 bases lay in between. Germline V lookup: CDR1 SGHRS, CDR2 YFSETQ. DNA for the CDR3: TGCGCCAGCAGCCAGGGTTACGGATCAACTAATGAAAAACTGTTTTTT. Translating it yields CASSQGYGSTNEKLFF.

The CDR3 loop is CASVTGTGRGEQYF. In nucleotides, the CDR3 is TGTGCCAGCGTGACGGGGACAGGGAGGGGCGAGCAGTACTTC. V usage is TRBV2 and J usage is TRBJ2-7, with TRBD1 matching over 9 bases. Trimming at V came to 8 bases and at J to 6 bases, leaving 11 bases not matched to a gene. Germline-derived CDR1 and CDR2 are SNHLY and FYNNEI. The CDR3 has 14 residues.

Concerning this clonotype itself: Germline is not matched at one junction end, which may reflect a read error. The J gene is TRBJ1-1, the V gene TRBV7-8, with D possibly matching TRBD1 (5 bases). CDR1 SGHVS and CDR2 FQNEAQ come from the germline V gene. This CDR3 contains 15 residues. CDR3 protein: CDSSLAQGRGTEAFF. CDR3 sequence (DNA): TGTGACAGCAGCTTAGCGCAGGGAAGAGGCACTGAAGCTTTCTTT.

This clonotype was found a few times. J is TRBJ2-1 and V is TRBV7-3; 7 nucleotides match TRBD1. V was pared by 3 bases and J by 5 bases, with 7 bases of the junction left unmatched. The germline gives CDR1 SGHTA, CDR2 FQGTGA. The CDR3 sequence is 15 residues long. CDR3 DNA sequence: TGTGCCAGCAGCTTTCACGGGACAGCTGACAATGAGCAGTTCTTC. Amino acids: CASSFHGTADNEQFF.

This clonotype was seen only a few times. The V gene is TRBV7-2, the J gene TRBJ2-2; unclear D gene. This CDR3 is 14 amino acids long. The germline gives CDR1 SGHTA, CDR2 FQGNSA. V lost 3 bases and J lost 7, with 12 bases in between. The DNA of the CDR3 is TGTGCCAGCAGCTTTCAAGGAGAGATCGGGGAGCTGTTTTTT. Translated, it gives CASSFQGEIGELFF.

This sequence joins TRBV14 and TRBJ2-1, with TRBD1 identical over 10 bases. Germline trimming cut 4 bases from V and 9 bases from J; bases unmatched to any gene: 6. Germline V gives CDR1 SGHDN, CDR2 FVKESK. This CDR3 has 14 residues. CDR3 amino acids: CASSLTGGGGEQFF. The CDR3 DNA reads as TGTGCCAGCAGCCTGACAGGGGGCGGGGGTGAGCAGTTCTTC. Based on the CDR3 plus reference TRBV14 and TRBJ2-1, the full variable domain is EAGVTQFPSHSVIEKGQTVTLRCDPISGHDNLYWYRRVMGKEIKFLLHFVKESKQDESGMPNNRFLAERTGGTYSTLKVQPAELEDSGVYFCASSLTGGGGEQFFGPGTRLTVL.

This clonotype turned up a few times. The chain combines TRBV7-2 with TRBJ1-1; no clear D gene. V was trimmed by 5 bases and J by 6 bases, leaving 19 bases between them. Per germline, CDR1 SGHTA and CDR2 FQGNSA. This CDR3 comprises 15 residues. The CDR3 DNA follows: TGTGCCAGCAGCCCGAGGGTCGGTGATAGGGCTGAAGCTTTCTTT. Its translation is CASSPRVGDRAEAFF.